This T cell receptor (beta chain) was recovered during a study of glioma-infiltrating T cells. Study-wide points: Non-neoplastic patients had below-expected tissue-blood divergence, while all gliomas exceeded expectation.

In the case of this clonotype: The antigen remains undetermined. This beta chain is a stray sequence in a library constructed for alpha chains; its clone size is not meaningful.

V gave up 5 bases and J gave up 4 bases, with 10 bases separating them. This CDR3 has 13 residues. Germline CDR1 and CDR2: WNHNN and SYGVQD (reference sequence). The iRepertoire nested amplicon-rescue multiplex PCR amplified TCR alpha and beta CDR3s from RNA. TCRdb redid the calling of the multiplex PCR reads with MiXCR, one entry per CDR3 protein. The sample consists of around 3,600 distinct CDR3 sequences, over 80% of them appearing once. The sequenced material came from glioma tissue, nonneoplastic brain tissue, or PBMCs (not recorded which). The chain employs TRBV10-1 and TRBJ2-3, with a possible D match to TRBD2 (5 bases). The receptor's source is a human donor with low-grade glioma or glioblastoma, undergoing nonglioma brain surgery, or in good health (not recorded which). The CDR3 protein is CASSRLASDTQYF. The CDR3 nucleotides read TGCGCCAGCAGTAGGCTAGCATCAGATACGCAGTATTTT.